These T cell receptor beta chains were read from a single sample in a study of OX40 agonist ivuxolimab in advanced cancers. Profiled with immunoSEQ multiplex PCR; TCRdb holds only in-frame clones, not every one. This table holds tens of thousands of clones, around nine tenths found once. The sequencing used CD4+ or CD8+ T cells sorted from blood, collected in a trial of the OX40 agonist ivuxolimab. The receptors here all came from an adult with an advanced solid tumor such as melanoma, head and neck, liver or kidney cancer. Both conserved end residues are part of each CDR3. The order of the fields is clone size, V gene, D gene, J gene, CDR3 DNA, CDR3 protein. A D gene is named only where the DNA matches it firmly. The size of a clone is reported for some rows only, either as once, few or many, or as a class for expanded clones.

.	TRBV5-8	.	TRBJ1-5	TGTGCCAGCAGCTCGGGGAATCAGCCCCAGCATTTT	CASSSGNQPQHF
.	TRBV6-1	.	TRBJ2-7	TGTGCCAGCAGTCAGCCCCCTTACTACGAGCAGTACTTC	CASSQPPYYEQYF
once	TRBV6-6	.	TRBJ1-1	TGTGCCAGCAGTTCCCGACACCCGAACACTGAAGCTTTCTTT	CASSSRHPNTEAFF
.	TRBV7-2	.	TRBJ2-7	TGTGCCAGCAGCTTATCTATAACAGCCTACGAGCAGTACTTC	CASSLSITAYEQYF
few	TRBV30	.	TRBJ1-1	TGTGCCTGGAAACCGACAGGATTGAACACTGAAGCTTTCTTT	CAWKPTGLNTEAFF
.	TRBV27	.	TRBJ1-4	TGTGCCAGCAGTTTGGGAGCAACTAATGAAAAACTGTTTTTT	CASSLGATNEKLFF
.	TRBV5-1	.	TRBJ1-6	TGCGCCAGCAGCGCAAATTCACCCCTCCACTTT	CASSANSPLHF
.	TRBV5-1	TRBD1	TRBJ1-1	TGCGCCAGCAGGGCCGGGACAGTGAACACTGAAGCTTTCTTT	CASRAGTVNTEAFF
once	TRBV5-4	.	TRBJ2-1	TGTGCCAGCAGCCATGGACAGATGAGCTCCTACAATGAGCAGTTCTTC	CASSHGQMSSYNEQFF
.	TRBV19	TRBD2	TRBJ2-5	TGTGCCAGTACGACTAGCGGGGGGGTAGAGACCCAGTACTTC	CASTTSGGVETQYF